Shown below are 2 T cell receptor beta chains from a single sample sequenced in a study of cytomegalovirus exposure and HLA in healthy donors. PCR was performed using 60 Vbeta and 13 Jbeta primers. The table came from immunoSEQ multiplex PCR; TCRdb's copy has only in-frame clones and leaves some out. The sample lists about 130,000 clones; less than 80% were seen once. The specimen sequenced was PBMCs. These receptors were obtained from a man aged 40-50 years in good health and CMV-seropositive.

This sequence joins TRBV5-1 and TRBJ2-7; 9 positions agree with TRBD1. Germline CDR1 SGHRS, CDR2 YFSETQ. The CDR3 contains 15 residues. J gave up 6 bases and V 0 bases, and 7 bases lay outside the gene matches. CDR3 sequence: CASSLAGQGQSEQYF. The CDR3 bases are TGCGCCAGCAGCTTGGCTGGACAGGGGCAGTCCGAGCAGTACTTC.

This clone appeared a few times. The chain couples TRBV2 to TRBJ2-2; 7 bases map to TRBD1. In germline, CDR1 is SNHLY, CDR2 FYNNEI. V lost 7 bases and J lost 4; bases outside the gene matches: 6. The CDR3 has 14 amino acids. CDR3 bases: TGTGCCAGCAAAGAACAGGGGCCCACCGGGGAGCTGTTTTTT. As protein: CASKEQGPTGELFF.